This T cell receptor beta chain was captured in a study of shared clonotypes between healthy human individuals (dated by TCRdb to between 2020 and 2021). For the study in its entirety: Three men and a couple of women, aged 18 to 49 years, made up the cohort. For each donor, three plates each were used for CD4 naive and CD4 memory, two plates were used for CD8 naive, and one plate was used for CD8 memory. To estimate repertoire size and how much clonotypes are shared between individuals, the study performed deep sequencing of blood TCR repertoires from five healthy adults. Libraries were prepared and TCR repertoires were sequenced by different laboratories using diverse techniques, in order to increase sequencing depth and limit assay-specific biases. Each donor's leukapheresis produced roughly between about 0.9 and 9.5 billion PBMCs.

What the study reported, not specific to this receptor: Larger estimated clonotype richness was generally found for naive subsets than for memory subsets. Higher generation probabilities were observed for clonotypes shared by all four sorted-subset donors than for non-shared clonotypes. Because the study included a small number of donors, the genetic and exposure-history diversity represented was limited. Across a handful of donors, around 5% of naive CD4, around 3.3% of naive CD8, about 2% of memory CD4, and 0.4% to 0.45% of memory CD8 clonotypes were shared. Pairwise subsampling led to the expectation that sequencing depth would affect the degree of clonotype sharing among donors. Only blood was sampled, and tissue TCR repertoires likely differ from those in blood. Even with the large sequencing depth, rarefaction of the sorted-subset datasets indicated that sequencing was incomplete.

Using the deep immunoSEQ assay, multiplex PCR amplified TCR CDR3 regions from genomic DNA. Extracted genomic DNA from each cell subset was distributed evenly across all wells of several immunoSEQ 96-well plates, and each plate was treated as a replicate. For sorted subsets, 150 to 250 ng of genomic DNA, equivalent to 25,000 to 35,000 T cell genomes, went into each replicate PCR. Purified libraries were measured with a Qubit 3.0 fluorometer, size-checked on a Bioanalyzer 2100, and measured again with the KAPA Library Quantification kit. Every immunoSEQ 96-well plate was sequenced on a dedicated single-read 150-cycle Illumina NextSeq 550 flow cell. Per the original workflow: The immunoSEQ output contained only junctional sequences without quality scores, so filtering could not match that applied to full-length reads. Sequences were annotated with PyIR, a Python wrapper for IgBLAST v1.9, and V/J genes and CDR3 were assigned using IMGT germline references. Any read was removed if the V/J assignment was weak (E-value above 1e-6), the CDR3 was missing, or the read contained stop codons, out-of-frame junctions, or ambiguous translated residues. V3J clonotypes were defined by identical inferred V gene, J gene, and CDR3 amino acid sequence. The percentage overlap between two repertoires was calculated by dividing the number of shared unique clonotypes by the size of the smaller repertoire. Repertoire richness was assessed with RTK rarefaction, the Chao1 estimator, and Recon v2.1 estimates of unobserved clonotypes. Generation probabilities were computed with OLGA for all TCRbeta clonotypes obtained by the gDNA method from several donors. TCRdb took over this immuneACCESS table, retaining in-frame rearrangements with V and J assigned. Such tables are incomplete; in checked studies, under half of the missing clones stem from an unresolved V gene, and the remainder is unexplained. The DNA gave D and trimming, while V, J and clone size come from that table. The sample contains 900,000 to 1,200,000 clones, approximately 78% of them found a single time. Under 0.8% of the sample rests with the top ten.

The donors were healthy, HIV-negative adults with no recently reported acute infections or vaccinations. Every donor was a Caucasian adult living in Nashville, Tennessee, USA. CD4+ T cells were enriched by magnetic negative selection, after which naive cells were positively selected on CD45RA and the negative fraction was taken as the memory subset. Blood was obtained by leukapheresis, after which PBMCs were separated by Ficoll-Histopaque density gradient centrifugation and cryopreserved in liquid nitrogen vapor phase. Analytical flow cytometry was used to check the purity and quantity of each magnetically sorted T cell population. From each sorted fraction, genomic DNA was isolated and quantified by UV absorbance on a Nanodrop 2000c. Of note for this clone: Its binding antigen is unknown. Base qualities are not at hand, and no much larger clone is one base apart.

This TCR was sampled from a man aged 18-30 years in good health. Some clones in this sample may be carry-over from other donors' samples. The specimen sequenced was memory CD4+ T cells from PBMCs. Per the publication, the cell subset or site label means: CD45RA-negative fraction.

Read as DNA, the sequence is TGTGCCTGGAGTGTCTCTAGGGGACCTTACGAGCAGTACTTC. This codes for CAWSVSRGPYEQYF. Here the chain combines TRBV30 and TRBJ2-7; the D region may be TRBD1 or TRBD2, each matching 5 bases equally. Sequences GTSNPN (CDR1) and SVGIG (CDR2) are obtained from the germline V gene (reference sequence). The cysteine opens and the phenylalanine closes a CDR3 of 14 amino acids. Just CDR3 DNA is preserved here, 42 bases in frame from base 1. V lost 0 bases and J lost 4 bases; the stretch between them is 13 bases long.